One sample yielded the 12 T cell receptor beta chains listed below, sequenced in a study of blood T cell repertoires in COVID-19. Profiled with immunoSEQ multiplex PCR; TCRdb holds only in-frame clones, not every one. The table lists roughly 120,000 clones, 90% of them singletons. The sequenced sample consisted of peripheral blood. The receptors were gathered from a man aged 55 to 70 with COVID-19, enrolled during active disease.

The chain links TRBV5-1 to TRBJ2-1, with a possible D match to TRBD1 (6 bases). Per the germline V gene, CDR1 is SGHRS and CDR2 is YFSETQ. The CDR3 runs 11 residues. Trimming took off 5 bases at V and 14 bases at J, with 14 bases between the two ends. The CDR3: CASRQTGLEFF. The CDR3 coding sequence is TGCGCCAGCAGACAGACAGGCCTAGAGTTCTTC.

This chain joins TRBV2 and TRBJ2-2; 8 bases line up with TRBD1. Looked up from germline, CDR1 is SNHLY and CDR2 is FYNNEI. The length of the CDR3 is 19 residues. V was clipped by 6 bases and J by 1 base; unmatched bases: 16. DNA of the CDR3: TGTGCCAGCAGCCAGGGGGCGCCGGTTAGCGGAAGGAACACCGGGGAGCTGTTTTTT. Translation: CASSQGAPVSGRNTGELFF.

V usage is TRBV19 and J usage is TRBJ2-7, with D possibly matching TRBD2 (6 bases). CDR1 is LNHDA and CDR2 is SQIVND in the germline V gene (reference sequence). Trimming removed 4 bases at V and 4 bases at J, with 26 bases between. This CDR3 contains 18 residues. The CDR3 nucleotides read TGTGCCAGTAGTACCCACCCGGACGGGACGGGAGTTAGGTACGAGCAGTACTTC. Protein: CASSTHPDGTGVRYEQYF.

The V call is TRBV30, the J call TRBJ1-5, with TRBD1 identical over 10 bases. V was clipped by 3 bases and J by 7 bases; unmatched bases: 9. The CDR3 is 15 amino acids. CDR1 and CDR2 (germline): GTSNPN, SVGIG (reference sequence). The CDR3 sequence: CAWRQGTGERQPQHF. The DNA for the CDR3 is TGTGCCTGGAGGCAGGGGACAGGGGAGCGGCAGCCCCAGCATTTT.

This clone was seen once. The chain uses TRBV3-1 (or the pseudogene TRBV3-2) and TRBJ2-1; D is possibly TRBD2 (6 bases). V lost 1 base and J lost 5, with 9 bases in between. The CDR3 spans 14 residues. Per germline, CDR1 LGHDT and CDR2 YNNKEL (reference sequence). CDR3 sequence (DNA): TGTGCCAGCAGCCAAGCGGGAGTGAACAATGAGCAGTTCTTC. This translates into CASSQAGVNNEQFF.

This clone was found a few times. V is TRBV2 and J is TRBJ2-7; the D gene is possibly TRBD1 (6 bases). The length of the CDR3 is 13 residues. The V gene's germline CDR1 is SNHLY and CDR2 FYNNEI. Trimming cost V 4 bases and J 5 bases, with 12 bases left between them. The CDR3 DNA reads as TGTGCCAGCAGTGCCGGACAGTACAACGAGCAGTACTTC. Its translation is CASSAGQYNEQYF.

The table lists this clone with a count of one. The chain employs TRBV10-3 and TRBJ2-1, with TRBD2 matching over 12 bases. CDR1 ENHRY and CDR2 SYGVKD come from the germline V gene. The V and J ends lost 0 bases and 8 bases, in that order; junction bases with no gene match: 8. The CDR3 contains 17 residues. The CDR3 loop reads CAISESGGTSGFDEQFF. In DNA, the CDR3 is TGTGCCATCAGTGAGTCGGGGGGGACTAGCGGGTTCGATGAGCAGTTCTTC.

The chain carries TRBV21-1 and TRBJ2-1; the table gives TRBD1 as D, unverified against the DNA. TRBV21-1 is noted as a pseudogene. The CDR3 contains 11 residues. The CDR3 protein is CATGSYNEQFF. Here the CDR3 DNA reads TGTGCGACAGGTTCCTACAATGAGCAGTTCTTC.

This clone came up a few times. This chain joins TRBV5-4 and TRBJ1-3; tentatively, D is TRBD1 (5 bases). Germline CDR1 reads SGHNT; CDR2 reads YYREEE (reference sequence). This CDR3 has 16 residues. V gave up 0 bases and J gave up 0 bases, with 10 bases separating them. The DNA of the CDR3 is TGTGCCAGCAGCTTGGCGGGGGTTAACTCTGGAAACACCATATATTTT. It is translated as CASSLAGVNSGNTIYF.

The chain couples TRBV25-1 to TRBJ1-5; TRBD1 matches 7 bases. The CDR3 contains 13 residues. Germline CDR1 MGHDK, CDR2 SYGVNS. After removal of 6 bases from V and 7 bases from J, the junction contained 6 bases not matched to a gene. CDR3 region: CASSDRAEQPQHF. The CDR3 DNA sequence: TGTGCCAGCAGCGACAGGGCGGAGCAGCCCCAGCATTTT.

This sequence joins TRBV19 and TRBJ1-4; 7 nucleotides agree with TRBD1. V shed 7 bases, J shed 3 bases, and the junction held 2 bases outside the gene matches. The CDR3 sequence is 13 residues long. The germline CDR1 and CDR2 sequences are LNHDA and SQIVND (reference sequence). In DNA, the CDR3 is TGTGCCAGTAAAGGGACAGCTAATGAAAAACTGTTTTTT. This codes for CASKGTANEKLFF. The variable domain in full, with the rest retrieved from reference TRBV19 and TRBJ1-4, is DGGITQSPKYLFRKEGQNVTLSCEQNLNHDAMYWYRQDPGQGLRLIYYSQIVNDFQKGDIAEGYSVSREKKESFPLTVTSAQKNPTAFYLCASKGTANEKLFFGSGTQLSVL.

This clone was detected only once. The V call is TRBV2, the J call TRBJ2-6; weak D call: TRBD2 (6 bases). Germline values: CDR1 SNHLY, CDR2 FYNNEI. The CDR3 is 15 amino acids. V was trimmed by 3 bases and J by 2 bases, leaving 8 bases between them. The CDR3 region has the DNA TGTGCCAGCAGTGATAGGAGGGCTGGGGCCAACGTCCTGACTTTC. It encodes CASSDRRAGANVLTF.